Below are 29 T cell receptor beta chains sequenced from a single sample in a study of shared clonotypes between healthy human individuals. Assay: immunoSEQ multiplex PCR; the TCRdb copy retains only in-frame clones and omits some. The table lists about 680,000 clones, about 91% of them singletons. Naive CD8 cells comprised CD45RO-negative, CCR7-positively selected cells, excluding terminally differentiated effector memory CD45RA+ cells. The sequenced sample consisted of naive CD8+ T cells sorted from blood. The receptors come from a man aged 25-45 years in good health.

This chain joins TRBV18 and TRBJ2-5; the D gene is possibly TRBD2 (6 bases). Germline CDR1 and CDR2: KGHSH and LQKENI. The CDR3 spans 18 residues. Trimming took 4 bases from V and 7 from J, leaving 28 bases between them. CDR3 DNA sequence: TGTGCCAGCTCACGTCCGGGGGAGATGGGAGCCGGACCCGGGACCCAGTACTTC. It is translated as CASSRPGEMGAGPGTQYF.

Worth noting for this clone: Other DNA sequences in the same sample also yield this CDR3. This chain links TRBV27 with TRBJ2-7; D is uncertain. The V gene's germline CDR1 is MNHEY and CDR2 SMNVEV (reference sequence). The CDR3 spans 13 residues. V lost 5 bases to trimming and J lost 1 base, with 9 bases between them. CDR3 protein: CASSLVGSYEQYF. CDR3 coding DNA: TGTGCCAGCAGTCTGGTAGGGTCCTACGAGCAGTACTTC.

The chain combines TRBV27 with TRBJ2-4; D is uncertain. The germline V gene has CDR1 MNHEY and CDR2 SMNVEV (reference sequence). The CDR3 covers 14 residues. The ends were cut back, 2 bases at V and 3 bases at J, with 8 bases in the middle. CDR3 nucleotide sequence: TGTGCCAGCAGTTTAAATCATGGCAAAAACATTCAGTACTTC. Translating it yields CASSLNHGKNIQYF.

The rearrangement joins TRBV5-1 to TRBJ2-7; D ambiguous. Germline-derived CDR1 and CDR2 are SGHRS and YFSETQ. V was cut by 4 bases and J by 7 bases, with 12 bases left in between. The CDR3 covers 12 residues. In DNA, the CDR3 is TGCGCCAGCAGCATCTCGACCCTGGAGCAGTACTTC. It specifies CASSISTLEQYF.

This chain connects TRBV4-3 to TRBJ2-2, with TRBD2 matching 10 bases. Looked up from germline, CDR1 is LGHNA and CDR2 is YSLEER. The V gene end was trimmed by 0 bases and the J gene end by 7 bases; junction bases not matched to a gene: 5. The CDR3 has 16 residues. CDR3 coding DNA: TGCGCCAGCAGCCAAGAAGCGGGAGGGCCGGGCGGGGAGCTGTTTTTT. Its protein product is CASSQEAGGPGGELFF.

The chain has TRBV28 and TRBJ2-5, with 10 nucleotides matching TRBD2. Per germline, CDR1 MDHEN and CDR2 SYDVKM. The CDR3 covers 15 residues. Trimming cost V 6 bases and J 2 bases; bases outside gene matches: 6. In nucleotides, the CDR3 is TGTGCCAGCAGACCGAGGACTAGCGGACAAGAGACCCAGTACTTC. This sequence encodes CASRPRTSGQETQYF.

The chain carries TRBV28 and TRBJ2-7; the match to TRBD1 covers 10 bases. J gave up 3 bases and V 3 bases, and 5 bases lay outside the gene matches. The CDR3 extends over 15 amino acids. Germline lookup yields CDR1 MDHEN and CDR2 SYDVKM. The CDR3 coding sequence is TGTGCCAGCAGTTTCCTTGGGGACAGGGGCTACGAGCAGTACTTC. It translates to CASSFLGDRGYEQYF.

This chain uses TRBV27 with TRBJ1-4; D not certain. Germline CDR1 and CDR2: MNHEY and SMNVEV (reference sequence). V dropped 6 bases and J dropped 2 bases, with 7 bases sitting between them. This CDR3 spans 13 amino acids. The CDR3 DNA sequence: TGTGCCAGCAGCCCCGGTACTAATGAAAAACTGTTTTTT. This encodes CASSPGTNEKLFF.

The chain joins TRBV27 to TRBJ1-1; a possible D gene is TRBD1 (5 bases). This CDR3 is built from 15 residues. Germline assignment: CDR1 MNHEY and CDR2 SMNVEV (reference sequence). The V gene lost 4 bases and the J gene lost 1 base, with 13 bases spanning the gap. As DNA, the CDR3 is TGTGCCAGCAGTTCTACCCCAACAGGGAACACTGAAGCTTTCTTT. Protein sequence: CASSSTPTGNTEAFF.

The gene calls are TRBV6-6 and TRBJ2-1; D gene uncertain. The germline CDR1 and CDR2 sequences are MNHNY and SVGAGI (reference sequence). This CDR3 region has 12 residues. Trimming left V 0 bases short and J 14 bases short, with 11 bases between. CDR3 sequence reads: CASSYSGSPEFF. The CDR3 coding sequence is TGTGCCAGCAGTTACTCAGGGTCCCCTGAGTTCTTC.

As DNA, the CDR3 is TGTGCCAGCAGCCAAGAAGTCAATGAGCAGTTCTTC. It codes for CASSQEVNEQFF. The chain is built from TRBV14 and TRBJ2-1; D is uncertain. The germline V and J ends were trimmed by 0 bases and 6 bases, with 3 bases remaining between them. The germline gives CDR1 SGHDN, CDR2 FVKESK. The CDR3 runs to 12 residues. Full variable domain (rest looked up from reference TRBV14 and TRBJ2-1): EAGVTQFPSHSVIEKGQTVTLRCDPISGHDNLYWYRRVMGKEIKFLLHFVKESKQDESGMPNNRFLAERTGGTYSTLKVQPAELEDSGVYFCASSQEVNEQFFGPGTRLTVL.

The chain carries TRBV2 and TRBJ2-1, with 11 bases aligning to TRBD2. The germline V gene encodes CDR1 SNHLY and CDR2 FYNNEI. Trimming removed 6 bases from V and 7 bases from J; junction bases left unmatched: 11. The CDR3 has 16 amino acids. The CDR3: CASREIAGGPFNEQFF. In DNA form, the CDR3 reads TGTGCCAGCAGGGAAATAGCGGGAGGGCCCTTTAATGAGCAGTTCTTC.

The chain carries TRBV28 and TRBJ2-1; 11 bases are shared with TRBD1. The germline gives CDR1 MDHEN, CDR2 SYDVKM. Trimming at V came to 2 bases and at J to 9 bases, leaving 15 bases not matched to a gene. The CDR3 runs to 18 residues. CDR3 sequence (DNA): TGTGCCAGCAGTTTAGCCCTAGGGGGACAGGGGGAGACTGCTGAGCAGTTCTTC. Translation: CASSLALGGQGETAEQFF. The full variable domain, its missing parts supplied by reference TRBV28 and TRBJ2-1, is DVKVTQSSRYLVKRTGEKVFLECVQDMDHENMFWYRQDPGLGLRLIYFSYDVKMKEKGDIPEGYSVSREKKERFSLILESASTNQTSMYLCASSLALGGQGETAEQFFGPGTRLTVL.

The chain joins TRBV5-8 to TRBJ2-7; 10 positions agree with TRBD2. There are 18 residues in the CDR3. CDR1 and CDR2 (germline): SGHTS, YDEGEE. The junction had 16 bases not matched to a gene; V was cut back by 0 bases and J by 7 bases. This CDR3 reads CASSLVISSGRAPGEQYF. The CDR3 nucleotides are TGTGCCAGCAGCTTGGTTATTTCGAGCGGGAGGGCCCCTGGAGAGCAGTACTTC.

The table lists this clone with a count of one. The J gene is TRBJ2-1, the V gene TRBV27; 12 nucleotides line up with TRBD2. From germline, CDR1 is MNHEY and CDR2 SMNVEV (reference sequence). The CDR3 loop spans 18 amino acids. With V trimmed by 4 bases and J by 8 bases, 15 bases remained unmatched. The CDR3 DNA reads as TGTGCCAGCAGTTCCCGACCCGCCCCTAGACTAGCGGGAGATGAGCAGTTCTTC. Protein: CASSSRPAPRLAGDEQFF.

The V and J genes are TRBV7-3 and TRBJ2-2, with unresolved D. Germline CDR1 SGHTA, CDR2 FQGTGA. This CDR3 is 12 amino acids long. The germline V and J ends were trimmed by 5 bases and 6 bases, with 7 bases remaining between them. The CDR3 nucleotides read TGTGCCAGCAGCCAAGAGGCCGGGGAGCTGTTTTTT. Encoded protein: CASSQEAGELFF.

The J gene is TRBJ1-5, the V gene TRBV2; 7 bases are shared with TRBD1. Per germline, CDR1 SNHLY and CDR2 FYNNEI. The length of the CDR3 is 14 residues. The V gene end was trimmed by 7 bases and the J gene end by 4 bases; junction bases not matched to a gene: 7. The CDR3 region has the DNA TGTGCCAGCAACAGGGGTTTGGGGAATCAGCCCCAGCATTTT. Translated, it gives CASNRGLGNQPQHF.

V gene TRBV7-9 combines with J gene TRBJ2-6; D gene unclear. CDR1 and CDR2 (germline): SEHNR, FQNEAQ (reference sequence). Trimming took 0 bases from V and 4 from J, leaving 7 bases between them. This CDR3 is 15 amino acids long. The DNA of the CDR3 is TGTGCCAGCAGCTTAGCTGGGTACGGGGCCAACGTCCTGACTTTC. Amino acids: CASSLAGYGANVLTF.

This chain uses TRBV27 with TRBJ2-1; the match to TRBD2 covers 8 bases. The V gene's germline CDR1 is MNHEY and CDR2 SMNVEV (reference sequence). This CDR3 spans 17 amino acids. V lost 5 bases to trimming and J lost 4 bases; unmatched junction nucleotides: 13. This CDR3 reads CASSPTLSGRGYNEQFF. CDR3 coding DNA: TGTGCCAGCAGTCCCACCCTCAGCGGGAGAGGGTACAATGAGCAGTTCTTC.

The rearrangement joins TRBV18 to TRBJ2-7; 7 bases map to TRBD2. Germline loops: CDR1 KGHSH, CDR2 LQKENI. The CDR3 length is 14 residues. V lost 5 bases and J lost 4; bases outside the gene matches: 8. DNA for the CDR3: TGTGCCAGCTCAGTTGGACTAGAGGGTTACGAGCAGTACTTC. Translation: CASSVGLEGYEQYF.

Worth noting for this clone: At the DNA level, this CDR3 is encoded by other sequences in the same sample as well. This chain connects TRBV5-4 to TRBJ2-7, with no clear D. Germline values: CDR1 SGHNT, CDR2 YYREEE (reference sequence). This CDR3 has 13 residues. V was trimmed by 0 bases and J by 2 bases, leaving 6 bases between them. For the CDR3, the DNA is TGTGCCAGCAGCTTGGGGGTGCCCTACGAGCAGTACTTC. Translating gives CASSLGVPYEQYF. The complete variable domain, with remaining parts taken from reference TRBV5-4 and TRBJ2-7, reads ETGVTQSPTHLIKTRGQQVTLRCSSQSGHNTVSWYQQALGQGPQFIFQYYREEENGRGNFPPRFSGLQFPNYSSELNVNALELDDSALYLCASSLGVPYEQYFGPGTRLTVT.

This chain links TRBV5-4 with TRBJ2-7; D possibly corresponds to TRBD2 (7 bases). From germline, CDR1 is SGHNT and CDR2 YYREEE (reference sequence). Trimming left V 2 bases short and J 0 bases short, with 9 bases between. The CDR3 spans 14 residues. This CDR3 is CASSLGGASYEQYF. The CDR3 nucleotides read TGTGCCAGCAGCTTAGGGGGGGCCTCCTACGAGCAGTACTTC.

In the case of this clone: Other DNA sequences within the sample encode an identical CDR3. V is TRBV19 and J is TRBJ2-7, with no clear D. Trimming pared 3 bases from V and 0 bases from J, leaving 9 bases between. Looked up from germline, CDR1 is LNHDA and CDR2 is SQIVND (reference sequence). The CDR3 totals 14 residues. CDR3 residues: CASSMGSGSYEQYF. CDR3 bases: TGTGCCAGTAGTATGGGCTCGGGCTCCTACGAGCAGTACTTC.

The rearrangement joins TRBV5-6 to TRBJ2-1, with D perhaps TRBD1 (5 bases). The CDR3 extends over 17 amino acids. The V gene lost 6 bases and the J gene lost 7 bases, with 26 bases spanning the gap. The germline gives CDR1 SGHDT, CDR2 YYEEEE. CDR3 in DNA: TGTGCCAGCACCGCAATAATGGGAAAGGGGCCATCGAATGAGCAGTTCTTC. Residues: CASTAIMGKGPSNEQFF. The full variable domain, in which reference TRBV5-6 and TRBJ2-1 provide the parts outside the CDR3, is DAGVTQSPTHLIKTRGQQVTLRCSPKSGHDTVSWYQQALGQGPQFIFQYYEEEERQRGNFPDRFSGHQFPNYSSELNVNALLLGDSALYLCASTAIMGKGPSNEQFFGPGTRLTVL.

The rearrangement links TRBV5-4 to TRBJ2-7, with 13 bases that match TRBD2. Unmatched junction bases numbered 8, after V lost 4 bases and J lost 7 bases. The CDR3 consists of 15 residues. CDR1 and CDR2 from the germline V gene are SGHNT and YYREEE (reference sequence). The CDR3 spells CASSPVGLAGSEQYF. Here the CDR3 DNA reads TGTGCCAGCAGCCCCGTGGGACTAGCGGGAAGTGAGCAGTACTTC.

The rearrangement joins TRBV6-6 to TRBJ2-1, with D perhaps matching TRBD2 (5 bases). Deletions cut 5 bases from V and 8 bases from J, with 10 bases between. The CDR3 consists of 12 residues. Germline CDR1 reads MNHNY; CDR2 reads SVGAGI (reference sequence). CDR3 DNA: TGTGCCAGCAGTCCCGGTAGCGATGAGCAGTTCTTC. Translating it yields CASSPGSDEQFF.

The chain is built from TRBV19 and TRBJ2-5; D remains ambiguous. The CDR3 runs 15 residues. V was clipped by 6 bases and J by 1 base, with 15 bases between them. Germline V CDR1 and CDR2: LNHDA, SQIVND (reference sequence). The chain's CDR3 is CASRLTALGQETQYF. As DNA, the CDR3 is TGTGCCAGTAGGCTCACAGCTCTGGGCCAAGAGACCCAGTACTTC.

The V call is TRBV7-9, the J call TRBJ1-2; D possibly corresponds to TRBD1 (5 bases). The CDR3 length is 14 residues. Germline V gene lookup returns CDR1 SEHNR and CDR2 FQNEAQ (reference sequence). Trimming took 4 bases from V and 0 from J, leaving 9 bases between them. The CDR3 nucleotides read TGTGCCAGCAGCTCCGACAGTTCTAACTATGGCTACACCTTC. This encodes CASSSDSSNYGYTF. The full variable domain, completed using reference TRBV7-9 and TRBJ1-2, is DTGVSQNPRHKITKRGQNVTFRCDPISEHNRLYWYRQTLGQGPEFLTYFQNEAQLEKSRLLSDRFSAERPKGSFSTLEIQRTEQGDSAMYLCASSSDSSNYGYTFGSGTRLTVV.

This clone was seen only once. The V gene is TRBV19, the J gene TRBJ2-7, with 12 bases lining up with TRBD1. The CDR3 runs to 15 residues. The germline V gene has CDR1 LNHDA and CDR2 SQIVND (reference sequence). The trim removed 4 bases at V and 0 bases at J, leaving 1 base unmatched. The CDR3 region is CASSKGQGASYEQYF. Here the CDR3 DNA reads TGTGCCAGTAGTAAGGGACAGGGGGCCTCCTACGAGCAGTACTTC.